The next 9 T cell receptor beta chains were all read from a single sample in a study of blood T cells in healthy people across ages. With a J-beta primer mix and a sample-barcoded 5' primer, a second PCR ran about 7 to 12 cycles. MiXCR was run by TCRdb on the 5' RACE reads, yielding one entry per CDR3 protein. The profile covers roughly 680,000 distinct CDR3 sequences, with around 52% appearing a single time and roughly 13% taken by the ten largest. Sequenced material: blood. Receptor source: a woman of 80 years or more in good health.

The chain carries TRBV7-3 and TRBJ1-1; D perhaps matches TRBD1 (5 bases). V was pared by 3 bases and J by 4 bases, with 9 bases between. Looked up from germline, CDR1 is SGHTA and CDR2 is FQGTGA. CDR3 length equals 13 residues. The CDR3 region has the DNA TGTGCCAGCAGCTTCGAAAGGGGCACTGAAGCTTTCTTT. This translates into CASSFERGTEAFF.

Concerning this clonotype: This could be a read error, since a much larger clone is one nucleotide away. The chain links TRBV7-3 to TRBJ2-1; the D is unclear. The CDR3 extends over 15 amino acids. V was clipped by 5 bases and J by 3 bases, with 14 bases between them. The germline CDR1 and CDR2 sequences are SGHTA and FQGTGA. The CDR3 DNA reads TGTGCCAGCAGCACCCAAGACCACTACTACAATGAGCAGTTCTTC. This codes for CASSTQDHYYNEQFF.

The rearrangement links TRBV20-1 to TRBJ2-7; D possibly corresponds to TRBD2 (5 bases). The CDR3 has 12 residues. Germline values: CDR1 DFQATT, CDR2 SNEGSKA (reference sequence). Trimming left V 5 bases short and J 2 bases short, with 10 bases between. Here the CDR3 reads CSASGSAYEQYF. The CDR3 DNA follows: TGCAGTGCTTCGGGATCCGCCTACGAGCAGTACTTC.

As DNA, the CDR3 is TGCGCCAGCAGCTTTCGCGGGGACGGTTACTCCTACGAGCAGTACTTC. Amino acids: CASSFRGDGYSYEQYF. V gene TRBV5-1 combines with J gene TRBJ2-7, with TRBD2 as a possible D gene (6 bases). CDR1 is SGHRS and CDR2 is YFSETQ in the germline V gene. V was clipped by 2 bases and J by 0 bases, with 15 bases between them. This CDR3 comprises 16 residues. The full variable domain, rest sourced from reference TRBV5-1 and TRBJ2-7, is KAGVTQTPRYLIKTRGQQVTLSCSPISGHRSVSWYQQTPGQGLQFLFEYFSETQRNKGNFPGRFSGRQFSNSRSEMNVSTLELGDSALYLCASSFRGDGYSYEQYFGPGTRLTVT.

In this sample, this clonotype turned up many times. The genes are TRBV3-1 and TRBJ2-1, with 15 bases matching TRBD2. V trimming: 7 bases; J trimming: 7 bases; junction bases outside the gene matches: 11. CDR3 length: 17 residues. CDR1 LGHDT and CDR2 YNNKEL come from the germline V gene (reference sequence). The CDR3 bases are TGTGCCAGCACCCCCTCGGGACTAGCGGGAGGCTGGAATGAGCAGTTCTTC. This gives the protein CASTPSGLAGGWNEQFF.

Many counts were recorded for this clonotype. The chain couples TRBV10-3 to TRBJ2-1; the match to TRBD2 covers 14 bases. The trim removed 6 bases at V and 1 base at J, leaving 8 bases unmatched. Per the germline V gene, CDR1 is ENHRY and CDR2 is SYGVKD. The CDR3 extends over 18 amino acids. The CDR3, as DNA: TGTGCCATCAGGGGACTAGCGGGGGACCAGGGATCCTACAATGAGCAGTTCTTC. Its protein is CAIRGLAGDQGSYNEQFF.

The chain links TRBV6-5 to TRBJ2-5, with 7 bases aligning to TRBD1. This CDR3 comprises 14 residues. V was clipped by 4 bases and J by 11 bases; unmatched bases: 13. The germline gives CDR1 MNHEY, CDR2 SVGAGI. CDR3 loop: CASSSSGGYNEQYF. In DNA, the CDR3 is TGTGCCAGCAGTTCCTCAGGGGGATACAATGAGCAGTACTTC.

CDR3: CSARDQGLGTEAFF. The DNA for the CDR3 is TGCAGTGCTAGAGATCAGGGGCTGGGGACTGAAGCTTTCTTT. The V and J genes are TRBV20-1 and TRBJ1-1; TRBD1 might be the D (6 bases). CDR3 length: 14 amino acids. The V gene lost 0 bases and the J gene lost 5 bases, with 13 bases spanning the gap. Per the germline V gene, CDR1 is DFQATT and CDR2 is SNEGSKA (reference sequence).

This clonotype occurred many times. The chain combines TRBV29-1 with TRBJ2-7; the D is unclear. Trimming removed 4 bases at V and 1 base at J, with 8 bases between. The CDR3 loop spans 12 amino acids. Germline CDR1 SQVTM, CDR2 ANQGSEA. The CDR3 is CSVAQVSYEQYF. In nucleotides, the CDR3 is TGCAGCGTTGCCCAGGTTTCCTACGAGCAGTACTTC.